This T cell receptor (beta chain) was captured in a study of control samples from healthy donors and cancer patients. The data were produced by immunoSEQ multiplex PCR, yet TCRdb's version contains in-frame clones alone and is incomplete. This table holds about 410,000 clones, more than 80% found once. The sequencing input was PBMCs. The clonotype was recovered from a man aged 40-49 years with head and neck cancer.

The CDR3 bases are TGTGCCAGCAGCTTGGACGGGGGGGTCTCCTACGAGCAGTACTTC. Amino acid sequence: CASSLDGGVSYEQYF. The chain employs TRBV5-4 and TRBJ2-7; 8 bases map to TRBD2. The V gene end was trimmed by 0 bases and the J gene end by 0 bases; junction bases not matched to a gene: 2. Germline-derived CDR1 and CDR2 are SGHNT and YYREEE (reference sequence). The CDR3 length is 15 residues.